The TCR beta chain under discussion was sequenced for a study of blood T cell repertoires in COVID-19. Recruits, aged about 18 to 95 years, lived in 24 US areas. Participants had their cohort set by participant-reported clinical history. Libraries were prepared by immunoSEQ multiplex PCR; TCRdb keeps only in-frame clonotypes and omits some of them. The table shows 200,000 to 250,000 clones, with about 86% occurring only once. After removal of 3 bases from V and 8 bases from J, the junction contained 20 bases not matched to a gene. Germline CDR1 LNHDA, CDR2 SQIVND (reference sequence). The CDR3 has 18 residues.

The chain carries TRBV19 and TRBJ1-1; 8 positions match TRBD1. Sequencing used PBMCs or T cells enriched from blood (not recorded which). The TCR was taken from a woman aged 25 to 39 who had been exposed to COVID-19. The CDR3 loop is CASSIPLDRGNGAGEAFF. The CDR3 DNA reads TGTGCCAGTAGTATCCCCCTTGACAGGGGAAACGGAGCTGGAGAAGCTTTCTTT. The full variable domain, rest sourced from reference TRBV19 and TRBJ1-1, is DGGITQSPKYLFRKEGQNVTLSCEQNLNHDAMYWYRQDPGQGLRLIYYSQIVNDFQKGDIAEGYSVSREKKESFPLTVTSAQKNPTAFYLCASSIPLDRGNGAGEAFFGQGTRLTVV.